This entry features one TCR beta chain sequence. The antigen is unknown. V shed 0 bases and J shed 6 bases, with 11 bases lying between them. The CDR3 loop spans 14 amino acids. In germline, CDR1 is ENHRY, CDR2 SYGVKD. The sample is drawn from a study of vaccination effects on CD4 cells after COVID-19. The overall study: Post-vaccine sampling took place a median of 72 days after the second dose. Notes on the study in general: The study dataset contains few convalescent patients and includes no early post-infection timepoints.

Culture proceeded for 10 days, and CD4+ T cells were then isolated. As their vaccination, participants received two doses of either BNT162b2 or mRNA-1273. Recipients of the vaccine had no prior SARS-CoV-2 infection and negative nucleocapsid antibodies. Here immunoSEQ multiplex PCR was the method, and the copy in TCRdb shows in-frame clones only, minus some. This sample has 66,000 or so clones, with around 79% found just once. The rearrangement uses TRBV10-3 and TRBJ1-1; no reliable D call. The starting material was CD4+ T cells from PBMCs cultured without peptide, obtained after COVID-19 vaccination. This clonotype was obtained from a human donor who received a COVID-19 vaccine. The CDR3: CAISESAGKAEAFF. The CDR3 nucleotides read TGTGCCATCAGTGAGTCAGCGGGGAAGGCTGAAGCTTTCTTT.